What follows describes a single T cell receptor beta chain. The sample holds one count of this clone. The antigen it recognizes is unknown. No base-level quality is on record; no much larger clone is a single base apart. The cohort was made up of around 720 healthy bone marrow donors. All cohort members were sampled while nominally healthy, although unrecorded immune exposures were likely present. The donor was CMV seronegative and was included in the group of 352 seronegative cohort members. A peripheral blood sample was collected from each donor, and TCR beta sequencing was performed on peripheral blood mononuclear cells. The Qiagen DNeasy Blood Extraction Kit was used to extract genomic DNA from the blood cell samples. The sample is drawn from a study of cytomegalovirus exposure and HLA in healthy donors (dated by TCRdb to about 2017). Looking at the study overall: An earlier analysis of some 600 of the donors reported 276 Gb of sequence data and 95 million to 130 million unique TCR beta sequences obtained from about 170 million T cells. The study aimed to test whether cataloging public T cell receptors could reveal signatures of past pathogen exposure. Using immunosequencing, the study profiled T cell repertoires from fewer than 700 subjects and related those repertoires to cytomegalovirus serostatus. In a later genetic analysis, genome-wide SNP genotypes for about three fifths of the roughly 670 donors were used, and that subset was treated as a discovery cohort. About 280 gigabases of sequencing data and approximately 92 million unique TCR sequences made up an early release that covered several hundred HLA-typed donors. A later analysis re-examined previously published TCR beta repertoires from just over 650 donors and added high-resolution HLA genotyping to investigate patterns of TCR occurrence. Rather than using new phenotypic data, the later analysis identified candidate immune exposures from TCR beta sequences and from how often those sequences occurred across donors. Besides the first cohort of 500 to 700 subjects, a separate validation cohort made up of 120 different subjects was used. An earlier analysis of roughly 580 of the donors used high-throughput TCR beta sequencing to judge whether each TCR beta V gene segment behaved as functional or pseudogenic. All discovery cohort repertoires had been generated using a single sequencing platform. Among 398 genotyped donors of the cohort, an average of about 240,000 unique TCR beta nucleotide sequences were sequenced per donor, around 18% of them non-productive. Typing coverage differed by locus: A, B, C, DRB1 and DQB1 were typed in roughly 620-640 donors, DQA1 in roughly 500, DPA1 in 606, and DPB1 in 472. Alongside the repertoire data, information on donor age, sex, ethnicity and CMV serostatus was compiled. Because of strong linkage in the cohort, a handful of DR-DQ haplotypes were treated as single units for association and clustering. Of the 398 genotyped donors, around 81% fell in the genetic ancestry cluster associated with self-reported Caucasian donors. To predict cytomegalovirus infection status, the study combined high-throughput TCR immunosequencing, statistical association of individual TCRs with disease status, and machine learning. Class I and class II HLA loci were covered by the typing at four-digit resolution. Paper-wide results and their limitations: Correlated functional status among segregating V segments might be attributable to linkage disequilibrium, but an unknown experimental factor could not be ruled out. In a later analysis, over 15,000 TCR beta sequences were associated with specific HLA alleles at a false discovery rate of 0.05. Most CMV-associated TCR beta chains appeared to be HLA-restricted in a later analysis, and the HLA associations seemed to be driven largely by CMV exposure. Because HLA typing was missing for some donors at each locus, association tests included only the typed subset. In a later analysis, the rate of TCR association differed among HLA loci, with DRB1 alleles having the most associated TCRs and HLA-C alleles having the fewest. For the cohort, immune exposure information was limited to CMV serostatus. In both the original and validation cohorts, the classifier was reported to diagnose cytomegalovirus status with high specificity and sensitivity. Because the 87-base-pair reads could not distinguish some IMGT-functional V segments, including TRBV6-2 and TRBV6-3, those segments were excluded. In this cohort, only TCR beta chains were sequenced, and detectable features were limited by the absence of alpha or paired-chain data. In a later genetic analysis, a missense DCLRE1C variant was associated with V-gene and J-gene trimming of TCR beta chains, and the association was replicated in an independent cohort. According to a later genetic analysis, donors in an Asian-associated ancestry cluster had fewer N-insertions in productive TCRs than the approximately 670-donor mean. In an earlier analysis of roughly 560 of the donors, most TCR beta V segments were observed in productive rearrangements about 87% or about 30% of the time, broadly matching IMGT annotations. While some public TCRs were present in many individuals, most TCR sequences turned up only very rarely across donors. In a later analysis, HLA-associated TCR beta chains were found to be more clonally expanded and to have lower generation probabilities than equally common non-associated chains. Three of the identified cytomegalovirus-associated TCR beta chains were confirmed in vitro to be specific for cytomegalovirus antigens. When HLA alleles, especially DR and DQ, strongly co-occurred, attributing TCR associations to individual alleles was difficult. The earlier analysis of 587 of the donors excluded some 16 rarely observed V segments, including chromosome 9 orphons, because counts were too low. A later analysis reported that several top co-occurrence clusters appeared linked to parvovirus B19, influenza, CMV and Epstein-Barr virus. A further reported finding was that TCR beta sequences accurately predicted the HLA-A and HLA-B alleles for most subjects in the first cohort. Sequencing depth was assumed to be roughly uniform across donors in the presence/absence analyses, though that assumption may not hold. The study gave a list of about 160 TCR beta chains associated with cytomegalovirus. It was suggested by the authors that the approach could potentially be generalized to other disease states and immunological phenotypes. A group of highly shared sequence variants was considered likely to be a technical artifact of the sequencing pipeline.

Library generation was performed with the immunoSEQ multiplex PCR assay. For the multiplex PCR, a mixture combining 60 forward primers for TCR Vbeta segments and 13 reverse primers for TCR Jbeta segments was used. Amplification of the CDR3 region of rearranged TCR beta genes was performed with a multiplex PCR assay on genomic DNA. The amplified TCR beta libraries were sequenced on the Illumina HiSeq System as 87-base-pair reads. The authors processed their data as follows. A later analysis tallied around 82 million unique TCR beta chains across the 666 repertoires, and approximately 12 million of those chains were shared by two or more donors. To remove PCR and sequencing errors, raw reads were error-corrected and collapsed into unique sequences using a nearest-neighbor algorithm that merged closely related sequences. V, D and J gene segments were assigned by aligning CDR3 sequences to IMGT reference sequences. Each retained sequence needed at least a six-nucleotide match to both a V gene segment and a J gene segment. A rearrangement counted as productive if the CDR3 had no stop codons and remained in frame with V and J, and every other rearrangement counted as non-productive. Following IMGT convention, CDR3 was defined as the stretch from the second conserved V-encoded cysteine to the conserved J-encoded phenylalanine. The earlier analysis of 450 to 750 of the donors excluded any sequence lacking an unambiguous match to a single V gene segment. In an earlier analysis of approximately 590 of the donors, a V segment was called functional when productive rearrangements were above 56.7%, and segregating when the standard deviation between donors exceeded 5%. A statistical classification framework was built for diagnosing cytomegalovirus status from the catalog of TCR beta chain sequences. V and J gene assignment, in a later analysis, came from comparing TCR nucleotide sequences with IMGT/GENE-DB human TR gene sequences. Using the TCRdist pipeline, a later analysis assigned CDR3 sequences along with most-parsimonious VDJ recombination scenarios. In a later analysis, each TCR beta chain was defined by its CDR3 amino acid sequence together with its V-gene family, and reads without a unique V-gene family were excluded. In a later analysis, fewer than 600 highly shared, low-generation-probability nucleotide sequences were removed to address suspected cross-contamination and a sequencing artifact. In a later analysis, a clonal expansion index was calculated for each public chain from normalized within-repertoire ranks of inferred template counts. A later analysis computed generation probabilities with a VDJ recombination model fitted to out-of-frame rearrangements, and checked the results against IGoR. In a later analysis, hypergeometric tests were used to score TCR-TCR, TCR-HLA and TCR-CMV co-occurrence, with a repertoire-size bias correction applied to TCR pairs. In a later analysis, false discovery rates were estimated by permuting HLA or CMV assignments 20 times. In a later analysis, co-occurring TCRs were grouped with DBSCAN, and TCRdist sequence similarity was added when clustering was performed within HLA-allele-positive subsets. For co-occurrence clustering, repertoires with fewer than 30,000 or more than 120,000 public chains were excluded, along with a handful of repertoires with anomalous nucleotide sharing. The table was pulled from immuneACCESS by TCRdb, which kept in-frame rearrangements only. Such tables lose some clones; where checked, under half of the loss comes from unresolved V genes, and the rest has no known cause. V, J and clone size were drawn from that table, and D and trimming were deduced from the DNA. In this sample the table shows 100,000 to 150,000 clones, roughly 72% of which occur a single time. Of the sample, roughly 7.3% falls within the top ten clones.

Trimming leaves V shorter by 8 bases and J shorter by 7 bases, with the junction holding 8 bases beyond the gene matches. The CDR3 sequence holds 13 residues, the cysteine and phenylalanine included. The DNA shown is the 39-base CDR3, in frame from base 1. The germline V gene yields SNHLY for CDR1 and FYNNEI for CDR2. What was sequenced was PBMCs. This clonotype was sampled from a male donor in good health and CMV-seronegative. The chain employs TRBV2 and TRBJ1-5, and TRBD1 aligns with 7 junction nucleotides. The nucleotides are TGTGCCAGCCTACAGGGGATCAACCAGCCCCAGCATTTT. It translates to CASLQGINQPQHF. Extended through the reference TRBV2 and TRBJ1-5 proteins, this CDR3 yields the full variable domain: EPEVTQTPSHQVTQMGQEVILRCVPISNHLYFYWYRQILGQKVEFLVSFYNNEISEKSEIFDDQFSVERPDGSNFTLKIRSTKLEDSAMYFCASLQGINQPQHFGDGTRLSIL.